This T cell receptor beta chain is from a study of identical twins. Study conclusions and caveats: Fewer insertions were carried by abundant cord blood beta clonotypes, but none was seen in memory repertoires. Researchers caution that invariant MAIT and iNKT cells could partly confound zero-insertion analyses.

A universal primer site was created by template switching, with the cDNA bearing unique molecular identifiers. TCRdb re-called the 5' RACE reads through MiXCR, storing one row per CDR3 protein. The sample consists of roughly 630,000 distinct CDR3 sequences, around 7.5% of them appearing once. In germline, CDR1 is SQVTM, CDR2 ANQGSEA. This CDR3 is built from 14 residues. Losses at the gene ends were 3 bases for V and 5 bases for J; bases not matched to a gene: 6. This clonotype was seen only a few times. Its matching antigen is unknown. These data were also filed under a second study, of yellow fever vaccine responses in identical twins. That report adds: Twin vaccine T cell responses reportedly seemed partly convergent, partly personalized.

The receptor comes from a woman younger than 35 in good health. Material: PBMCs. This rearrangement joins TRBV29-1 to TRBJ1-1, with TRBD1 matching 10 bases. CDR3 protein: CSVDRQGAGTEAFF. The CDR3 DNA reads as TGCAGCGTTGACCGACAGGGGGCGGGAACTGAAGCTTTCTTT. Variable domain in full (rest from reference TRBV29-1 and TRBJ1-1): SAVISQKPSRDICQRGTSLTIQCQVDSQVTMMFWYRQQPGQSLTLIATANQGSEATYESGFVIDKFPISRPNLTFSTLTVSNMSPEDSSIYLCSVDRQGAGTEAFFGQGTRLTVV.